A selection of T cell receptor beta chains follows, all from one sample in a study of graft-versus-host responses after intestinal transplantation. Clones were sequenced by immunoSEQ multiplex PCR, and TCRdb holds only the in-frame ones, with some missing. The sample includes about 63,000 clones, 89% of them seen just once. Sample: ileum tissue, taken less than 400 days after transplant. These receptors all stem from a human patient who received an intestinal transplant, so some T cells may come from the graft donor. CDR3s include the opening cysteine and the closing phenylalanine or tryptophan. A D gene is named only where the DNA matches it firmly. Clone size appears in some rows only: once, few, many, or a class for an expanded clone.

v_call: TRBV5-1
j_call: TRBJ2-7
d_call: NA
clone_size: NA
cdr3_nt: TGCGCCAGCAGCCCTTATACAAGTTACGACTACGAGCAGTACTTC
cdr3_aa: CASSPYTSYDYEQYF

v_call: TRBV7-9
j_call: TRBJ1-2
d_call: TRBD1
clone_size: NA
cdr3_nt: TGTGCCAGCAGTCCGGACAGGGGTGGCTACACCTTC
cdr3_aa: CASSPDRGGYTF

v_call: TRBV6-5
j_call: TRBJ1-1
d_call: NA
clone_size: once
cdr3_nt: TGTGCCAGCAGTTTCCAGGGGGAAGCTTTCTTT
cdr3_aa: CASSFQGEAFF

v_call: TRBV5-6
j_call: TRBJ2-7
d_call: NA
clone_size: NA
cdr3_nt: TGTGCCAGCAGCTATGGTTCGGATTACGAGCAGTACTTC
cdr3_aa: CASSYGSDYEQYF

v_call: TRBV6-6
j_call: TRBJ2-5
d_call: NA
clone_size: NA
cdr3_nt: TGTGCCAGCACCGCGCCCGGGACCCAAGGGACCCAGTACTTC
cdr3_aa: CASTAPGTQGTQYF

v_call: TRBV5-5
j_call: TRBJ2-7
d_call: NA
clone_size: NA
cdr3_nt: TGTGCCAGCAGCTTGAGGGTTGGGGGACAACCCTACGAGCAGTACTTC
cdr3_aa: CASSLRVGGQPYEQYF

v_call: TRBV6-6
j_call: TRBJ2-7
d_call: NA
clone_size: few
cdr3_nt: TGTGCCAGCAGTTACAGTTGGGGCGGGAACGAGCAGTACTTC
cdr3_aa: CASSYSWGGNEQYF

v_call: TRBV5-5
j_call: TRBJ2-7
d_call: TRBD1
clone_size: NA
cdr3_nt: TGTGCCAGCAGCTCGGACAGGCCCTACGAGCAGTACTTC
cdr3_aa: CASSSDRPYEQYF

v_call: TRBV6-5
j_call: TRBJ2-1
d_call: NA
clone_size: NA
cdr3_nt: TGTGCCAGCAGTTACGAATTGGGACGGGTTTACAATGAGCAGTTCTTC
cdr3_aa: CASSYELGRVYNEQFF

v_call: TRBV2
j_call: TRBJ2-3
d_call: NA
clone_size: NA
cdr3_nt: TGTGCCAGCAGTTACTTACTGGCAGATACGCAGTATTTT
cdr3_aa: CASSYLLADTQYF

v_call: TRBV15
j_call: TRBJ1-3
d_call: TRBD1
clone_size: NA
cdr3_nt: TGTGCCACCAGCAGAGATATCGGGACAGGTTACTCTGGAAACACCATATATTTT
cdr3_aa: CATSRDIGTGYSGNTIYF

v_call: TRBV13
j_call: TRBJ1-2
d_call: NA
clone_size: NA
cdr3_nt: TGTGCCAGCAGCTCAAGGGCTAACTATGGCTACACCTTC
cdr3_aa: CASSSRANYGYTF

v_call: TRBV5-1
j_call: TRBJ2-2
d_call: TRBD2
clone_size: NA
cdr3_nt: TGCGCCAGCGCTTTCAATTCCGGGACTAGCGTTCTAGGGGAGCTGTTTTTT
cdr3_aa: CASAFNSGTSVLGELFF

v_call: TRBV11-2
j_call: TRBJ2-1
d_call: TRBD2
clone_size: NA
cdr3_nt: TGTGCCAGCACCCCGGGACTAGCGGGATACAATGAGCAGTTCTTC
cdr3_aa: CASTPGLAGYNEQFF

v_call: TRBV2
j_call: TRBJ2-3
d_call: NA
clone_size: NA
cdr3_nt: TGTGCCAGCACCTTAGATACGCAGTATTTT
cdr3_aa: CASTLDTQYF

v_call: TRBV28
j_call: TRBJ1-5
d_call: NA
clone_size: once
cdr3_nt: TGTGCCAGCAGTTTTCTAGGGGGTAGCAATCAGCCCCAGCATTTT
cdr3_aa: CASSFLGGSNQPQHF

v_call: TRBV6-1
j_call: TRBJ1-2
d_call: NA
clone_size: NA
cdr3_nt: TGTGCCAGCAGTGAAGTGCCTAACTATGGCTACACCTTC
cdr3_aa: CASSEVPNYGYTF

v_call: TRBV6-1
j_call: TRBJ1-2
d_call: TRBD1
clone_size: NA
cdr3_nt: TGTGCCAGCAGTGCTACAGGGGAGGTTGGCTACACCTTC
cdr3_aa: CASSATGEVGYTF

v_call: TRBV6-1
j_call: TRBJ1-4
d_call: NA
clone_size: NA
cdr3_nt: TGTGCCAGCTATAGAGACGGGATTGAAAAACTGTTTTTT
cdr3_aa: CASYRDGIEKLFF

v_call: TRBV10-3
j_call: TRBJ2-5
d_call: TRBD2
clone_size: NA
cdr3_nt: TGTGCCATCAGGCCTAGCGGGGGCCAAGAGACCCAGTACTTC
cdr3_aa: CAIRPSGGQETQYF

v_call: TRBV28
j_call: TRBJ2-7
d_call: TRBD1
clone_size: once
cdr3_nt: TGTGCCAGCAGTTTATATCCGGGACAGGGAGCCTTCGAGCAGTACTTC
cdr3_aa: CASSLYPGQGAFEQYF

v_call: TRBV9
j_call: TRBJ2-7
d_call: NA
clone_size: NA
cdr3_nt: TGTGCCAGCAGTGATCGGGGACTCAGGCAGTACTTC
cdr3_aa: CASSDRGLRQYF

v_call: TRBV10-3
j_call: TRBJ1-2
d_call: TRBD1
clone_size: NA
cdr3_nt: TGTGCCGCTCAGTCTCGGGACAGGAGTACCTATGGCTACACCTTC
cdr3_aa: CAAQSRDRSTYGYTF

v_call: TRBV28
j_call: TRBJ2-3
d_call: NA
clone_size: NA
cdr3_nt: TGTGCCAGCAAACCCGCAGGAGATTCAGATACGCAGTATTTT
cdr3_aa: CASKPAGDSDTQYF

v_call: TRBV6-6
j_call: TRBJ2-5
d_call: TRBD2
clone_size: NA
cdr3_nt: TGTGCCAGCAAGCGGGGGAACCAAGAGACCCAGTACTTC
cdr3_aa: CASKRGNQETQYF

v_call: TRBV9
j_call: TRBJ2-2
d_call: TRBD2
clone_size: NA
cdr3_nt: TGTGCCAGCAGCGTAGAACTAGCGGGAGTTAGCACCGGGGAGCTGTTTTTT
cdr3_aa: CASSVELAGVSTGELFF

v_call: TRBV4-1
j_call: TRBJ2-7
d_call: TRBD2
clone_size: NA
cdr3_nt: TGCGCCAGCAGCCTGGGACTAGCGGGTTACGAGCAGTACTTC
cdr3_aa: CASSLGLAGYEQYF

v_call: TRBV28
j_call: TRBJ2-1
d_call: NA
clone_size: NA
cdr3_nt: TGTGCCAGCAGTAAGTATGAGCAGTTCTTC
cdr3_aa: CASSKYEQFF

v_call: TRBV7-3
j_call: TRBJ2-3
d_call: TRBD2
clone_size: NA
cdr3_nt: TGTGCCAGCAGCCCGGGACTAGCGGGATCCACAGATACGCAGTATTTT
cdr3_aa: CASSPGLAGSTDTQYF

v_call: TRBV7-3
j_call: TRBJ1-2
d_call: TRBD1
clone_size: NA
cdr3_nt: TGTGCCAGCAGCCCCTCAGGAGGGGGCAACGGCTACACCTTC
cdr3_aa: CASSPSGGGNGYTF

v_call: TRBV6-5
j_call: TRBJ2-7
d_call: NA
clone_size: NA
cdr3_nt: TGTGCCAGCGCGGATGTGGGGTTCGGCTACGAGCAGTACTTC
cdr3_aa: CASADVGFGYEQYF

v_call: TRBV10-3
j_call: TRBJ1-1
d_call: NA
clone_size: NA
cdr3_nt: TGTGCCATCAGTGGAACAGGGAACACTGAAGCTTTCTTT
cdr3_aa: CAISGTGNTEAFF

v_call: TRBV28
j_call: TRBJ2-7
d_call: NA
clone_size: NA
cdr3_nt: TGTGCCAGCAGTTTGACTAGCTCCTACGAGCAGTACTTC
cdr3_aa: CASSLTSSYEQYF

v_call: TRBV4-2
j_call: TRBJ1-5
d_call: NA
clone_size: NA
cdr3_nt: TGTGCCAGCAGCCAAGAGGAGACGAGAGATCAGCCCCAGCATTTT
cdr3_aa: CASSQEETRDQPQHF

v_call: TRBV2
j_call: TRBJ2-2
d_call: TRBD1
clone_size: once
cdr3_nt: TGTGCCAGCAGTGTGGACAGGGGGTTCACCGGGGAGCTGTTTTTT
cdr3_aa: CASSVDRGFTGELFF

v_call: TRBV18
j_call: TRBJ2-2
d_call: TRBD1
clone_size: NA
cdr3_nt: TGTGCCAGCTCACTACGGACTCCCGGACAGGCACACACCGGGGAGCTGTTTTTT
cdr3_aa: CASSLRTPGQAHTGELFF

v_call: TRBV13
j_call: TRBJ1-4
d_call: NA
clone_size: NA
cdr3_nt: TGTGCCAGCAGCTTAGGGCCGTGGGCGGGGACTAATGAAAAACTGTTTTTT
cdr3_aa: CASSLGPWAGTNEKLFF

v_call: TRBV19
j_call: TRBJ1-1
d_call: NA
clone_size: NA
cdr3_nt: TGTGCCAGTATGGGGGGCTACAACACTGAAGCTTTCTTT
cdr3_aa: CASMGGYNTEAFF

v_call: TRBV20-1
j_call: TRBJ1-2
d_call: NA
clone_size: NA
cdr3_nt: TGCAGTGCGAGAGACAGACTTGGCTACACCTTC
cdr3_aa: CSARDRLGYTF

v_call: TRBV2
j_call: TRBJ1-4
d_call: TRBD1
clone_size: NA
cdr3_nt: TGTGCCAGCAGTGAACATGGGACAGAAGATAGAGAAGAAAAACTGTTTTTT
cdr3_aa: CASSEHGTEDREEKLFF